A single sample is the source of the 17 T cell receptor beta chains below, sequenced in a study of blood T cells in healthy people across ages. Sample-barcoded 5' priming and a J-beta primer mix drove a second PCR of about 7 to 11 cycles. TCRdb reprocessed the 5' RACE reads with MiXCR, giving one entry per CDR3 protein. The sample records 1.5 million to 2 million distinct CDR3 sequences, approximately 28% being singletons. The sequenced material came from blood. The receptor source for this set is a young woman in good health.

The rearrangement links TRBV20-1 to TRBJ1-2, with a possible D match to TRBD1 (6 bases). Per germline, CDR1 DFQATT and CDR2 SNEGSKA (reference sequence). V lost 4 bases to trimming and J lost 3 bases, with 15 bases between them. The CDR3 runs to 14 residues. The CDR3 coding sequence is TGCAGTGCTACGGGTGGGGGGCTTGACTATGGCTACACCTTC. It specifies CSATGGGLDYGYTF.

The V call is TRBV30, the J call TRBJ2-7; TRBD1 is a possible D gene (6 bases). Per the germline V gene, CDR1 is GTSNPN and CDR2 is SVGIG (reference sequence). V shed 6 bases and J shed 3 bases, with 12 bases lying between them. The CDR3 has 12 amino acids. CDR3 nucleotides: TGTGCCTGCCGACAGGACAACTACGAGCAGTACTTC. Its protein product is CACRQDNYEQYF.

This clonotype came up a few times. The V gene is TRBV2, the J gene TRBJ2-5; D may be TRBD1 (6 bases). TRBJ2-7 explains the end of the DNA better; the J call may be wrong. This CDR3 is 14 amino acids long. From germline, CDR1 is SNHLY and CDR2 FYNNEI. The CDR3 loop reads CASSRTVISYEQYF. The CDR3 DNA sequence: TGTGCCAGCAGCCGGACAGTCATTTCCTACGAGCAGTACTTC.

V usage is TRBV6-5 and J usage is TRBJ1-4, with TRBD1 identical over 7 bases. Germline loops: CDR1 MNHEY, CDR2 SVGAGI. The trim removed 7 bases at V and 8 bases at J, leaving 10 bases unmatched. CDR3 length: 14 residues. This CDR3 is CASIDRAGWEKLFF. In DNA form, the CDR3 reads TGTGCCAGCATTGACAGGGCCGGTTGGGAAAAACTGTTTTTT.

The table lists this clonotype with a few counts. This chain links TRBV29-1 with TRBJ2-1, with TRBD2 identical over 7 bases. J gave up 2 bases and V 5 bases, and 9 bases lay outside the gene matches. CDR3 size: 15 residues. CDR1 and CDR2 (germline): SQVTM, ANQGSEA. CDR3 nucleotide sequence: TGCAGCGTTCAGATTGCGGGAGTTCCCTACAATGAGCAGTTCTTC. It codes for CSVQIAGVPYNEQFF.

Ten or more counts support this clonotype. The chain links TRBV12-3 or TRBV12-4 to TRBJ2-7; D possibly corresponds to TRBD2 (6 bases). V was clipped by 2 bases and J by 1 base, with 9 bases between them. The CDR3 runs to 14 residues. CDR3 residues: CASSLRGTSYEQYF. The DNA of the CDR3 is TGTGCCAGCAGTTTACGGGGGACGTCCTACGAGCAGTACTTC.

The CDR3 protein is CASSLDAAGGTYNEQFF. The DNA for the CDR3 is TGTGCCAGCAGCTTAGACGCGGCGGGAGGGACCTACAATGAGCAGTTCTTC. The rearrangement uses TRBV7-2 and TRBJ2-1, with 9 nucleotides matching TRBD2. The CDR3 runs to 17 residues. The germline V gene has CDR1 SGHTA and CDR2 FQGNSA. V lost 1 base, J lost 2 bases, and 6 bases stayed unmatched.

This clonotype has a handful of counts. This rearrangement joins TRBV10-1 to TRBJ2-3, with TRBD1 as a possible D gene (6 bases). CDR1 and CDR2 (germline): WNHNN, SYGVQD (reference sequence). This CDR3 is 16 amino acids long. V lost 0 bases, J lost 4 bases, and 14 bases lay in between. CDR3 amino acids: CASSESRAGAADTQYF. In nucleotides, the CDR3 is TGCGCCAGCAGTGAGTCAAGGGCAGGGGCGGCAGATACGCAGTATTTT.

V gene TRBV6-1 combines with J gene TRBJ2-7; possibly TRBD1 for D (6 bases). CDR3 length: 14 amino acids. Per the germline V gene, CDR1 is MNHNS and CDR2 is SASEGT. V was pared by 5 bases and J by 5 bases, with 16 bases between. The CDR3 is CASSRQVIPNEQYF. The CDR3 nucleotides are TGTGCCAGCAGTAGACAGGTGATCCCCAACGAGCAGTACTTC.

About this clonotype: A much larger clone is a single base away; this may be a read error. The chain is built from TRBV11-2 and TRBJ2-7, with D perhaps being TRBD1 or TRBD2 (5 bases each). CDR3 length equals 13 residues. The V end lost 6 bases, the J end lost 6 bases, and 15 bases lay between the germline ends. CDR1 SGHAT and CDR2 FQNNGV come from the germline V gene. The CDR3, as DNA: TGTGCCAGCAGATCTATTGGGGGTGGCGAGCAGTACTTC. Translating gives CASRSIGGGEQYF. The full variable domain, completed using reference TRBV11-2 and TRBJ2-7, is EAGVAQSPRYKIIEKRQSVAFWCNPISGHATLYWYQQILGQGPKLLIQFQNNGVVDDSQLPKDRFSAERLKGVDSTLKIQPAKLEDSAVYLCASRSIGGGEQYFGPGTRLTVT.

The chain joins TRBV12-3 or TRBV12-4 to TRBJ2-7; 7 bases are shared with TRBD2. The CDR3 runs 15 residues. V lost 3 bases and J lost 3; bases outside the gene matches: 8. CDR3 coding DNA: TGTGCCAGCAGTTTGGCTAGCGGACTTATCTACGAGCAGTACTTC. Translating it yields CASSLASGLIYEQYF.

The chain links TRBV6-2 or TRBV6-3 to TRBJ2-1; 11 bases agree with TRBD2. Trimming at V came to 10 bases and at J to 2 bases, leaving 7 bases not matched to a gene. This CDR3 contains 15 residues. CDR1 and CDR2 (germline): MNHEY, SVGEGT. CDR3 region: CATAPGLAAYNEQFF. The CDR3 nucleotides are TGTGCCACTGCCCCGGGACTAGCGGCCTACAATGAGCAGTTCTTC.

This clonotype was seen more than once but under ten times. The chain carries TRBV18 and TRBJ1-4; TRBD1 agrees at 8 bases. Trimming cost V 6 bases and J 8 bases; bases outside gene matches: 11. Germline V lookup: CDR1 KGHSH, CDR2 LQKENI. CDR3 length: 15 amino acids. CDR3 DNA: TGTGCCAGCTCGGAATGGACAGGGAAGGACGAAAAACTGTTTTTT. The encoded protein is CASSEWTGKDEKLFF. The variable domain in full, completed from reference TRBV18 and TRBJ1-4, reads NAGVMQNPRHLVRRRGQEARLRCSPMKGHSHVYWYRQLPEEGLKFMVYLQKENIIDESGMPKERFSAEFPKEGPSILRIQQVVRGDSAAYFCASSEWTGKDEKLFFGSGTQLSVL.

V is TRBV20-1 and J is TRBJ1-6, with D possibly matching TRBD1 (6 bases). V was clipped by 1 base and J by 8 bases, with 12 bases between them. This CDR3 contains 14 residues. CDR1 is DFQATT, CDR2 SNEGSKA, per germline (reference sequence). The CDR3 nucleotides read TGCAGTGCTAGAGGGGAAAAGGGGGATTCACCCCTCCACTTT. Amino acid sequence: CSARGEKGDSPLHF.

This clonotype occurred once. A much larger clone is a single base away; this may be a read error. This chain joins TRBV5-1 and TRBJ2-7; no reliable D call. The CDR3 contains 15 residues. V gave up 4 bases and J gave up 1 base, with 15 bases separating them. Germline lookup yields CDR1 SGHRS and CDR2 YFSETQ. DNA of the CDR3: TGCGCCAGCAGCCCAACGTCGGTCAGGTCCTACGAGCAGTACTTC. Its protein product is CASSPTSVRSYEQYF.

This clonotype appeared many times. The gene calls are TRBV12-3 or TRBV12-4 and TRBJ2-5; D is perhaps TRBD2 (6 bases). The CDR3 spans 14 residues. V was cut by 3 bases and J by 3 bases, with 11 bases left in between. In nucleotides, the CDR3 is TGTGCCAGCAGTTTCCGCGGGAATAAAGAGACCCAGTACTTC. Translating gives CASSFRGNKETQYF.

This clonotype was recorded a few times. The junction shows a germline mismatch at one end, possibly a read error. This rearrangement joins TRBV5-1 to TRBJ1-5; D gene uncertain. The germline CDR1 and CDR2 sequences are SGHRS and YFSETQ. CDR3 length: 14 residues. The CDR3 DNA is TGCGCCAGCAGCTTGGACCCTAGCAATCGGCCCCAGCATTTT. The encoded protein is CASSLDPSNRPQHF.